The clone carrying this TCR beta chain showed up just once. Its antigen remains unknown. These data belong to a study of STAT5B mutations in CD4+ large granular lymphocyte leukemia. The CDR3 spans 13 residues. Germline loops: CDR1 SQVTM, CDR2 ANQGSEA. The junction had 4 bases not matched to a gene; V was cut back by 5 bases and J by 4 bases. Some clones are missing from TCRdb's copy, which holds only in-frame ones; the method was immunoSEQ multiplex PCR. The data hold around 48,000 clones, with roughly two thirds observed a single time. Points from the study as a whole: 8/27 top patient clones versus 2/35 control clones were TRBV06-family. Patient CD4-sorted repertoires stayed more clonal than healthy ones after leukemic-clone removal.

The chain joins TRBV29-1 to TRBJ2-3; 9 positions match TRBD1. This receptor was taken from a human donor in good health. Sequenced input: CD4+ T cells from blood buffy coats. The CDR3 region is CSVSGQGSDTQYF. The CDR3 DNA sequence: TGCAGCGTTTCGGGACAGGGATCAGATACGCAGTATTTT.